The 3 T cell receptor beta chains in this list originate from one sample, sequenced in a study of OX40 agonist ivuxolimab in advanced cancers. Profiling relied on immunoSEQ multiplex PCR, and the TCRdb table lists in-frame clones only, not all of them. Of tens of thousands of clones listed, roughly 84% are singletons. The sequencing here drew on CD4+ or CD8+ T cells sorted from blood, taken in a trial of the OX40 agonist ivuxolimab. All receptors come from an adult with an advanced solid tumor such as melanoma, head and neck, liver or kidney cancer.

This sequence joins TRBV6-5 and TRBJ1-1, with TRBD1 as a possible D gene (5 bases). Germline V gene data show CDR1 as MNHEY and CDR2 as SVGAGI. The ends were cut back, 2 bases at V and 14 bases at J, with 12 bases in the middle. The CDR3 runs to 11 residues. In DNA, the CDR3 is TGTGCCAGCAGTTACAGGCGGACAAGATTCTTT. It encodes CASSYRRTRFF.

The V gene is TRBV20-1, the J gene TRBJ2-1; D is undetermined. CDR3 length: 11 residues. V was pared by 7 bases and J by 4 bases, with 8 bases between. Germline lookup yields CDR1 DFQATT and CDR2 SNEGSKA (reference sequence). CDR3: CSGVAYNEQFF. CDR3 nucleotides: TGCAGTGGGGTCGCGTACAATGAGCAGTTCTTC.

V is TRBV28 and J is TRBJ1-5; no definite D call. This CDR3 has 16 residues. Trimming cost V 1 base and J 0 bases, with 10 bases left between them. CDR1 and CDR2 from the germline V gene are MDHEN and SYDVKM. CDR3 in DNA: TGTGCCAGCAGTTTATCGGGCGCTTATAGCAATCAGCCCCAGCATTTT. Its translation: CASSLSGAYSNQPQHF.